This is a list of T cell receptor beta chains from one sample in a study of cytomegalovirus exposure and HLA in healthy donors. TCRdb keeps only in-frame clones here, not all; method: immunoSEQ multiplex PCR. The sample records 150,000 to 200,000 clones, 70% to 80% being singletons. The sequenced sample consisted of PBMCs. The receptors here all came from a woman aged 50 to 60 in good health and CMV-seronegative. CDR3s include the opening cysteine and the closing phenylalanine or tryptophan. A D gene is named only where the DNA matches it firmly. Some rows have no size entry. The others give once, few or many, or a class for an expanded clone.

TRBJ2-3	-	TRBD1	TRBV5-1	TGCGCCAGCAGCTCAGGGGGCGCTGAAACAGATACGCAGTATTTT	CASSSGGAETDTQYF
TRBJ2-1	-	TRBD2	TRBV11-1	TGTGCCAGCAGCTTGAGGGAGGGGAGTGAGCAGTTCTTC	CASSLREGSEQFF
TRBJ1-2	-	-	TRBV27	TGTGCCAGCAGTTTCAGGGACTTTGCGAGTGGCTACACCTTC	CASSFRDFASGYTF
TRBJ2-7	-	TRBD2	TRBV4-1	TGCGCCAGCAGCCAAGGACTAGCTCTAGGCTACGAGCAGTACTTC	CASSQGLALGYEQYF
TRBJ1-2	-	TRBD1	TRBV9	TGTGCCAGCAGCGTAGTTCCGACAGGGGCGAATGGCTACACCTTC	CASSVVPTGANGYTF
TRBJ2-3	-	-	TRBV14	TGTGCCAGCAGCCCGTCGGGGTTGACAGATACGCAGTATTTT	CASSPSGLTDTQYF
TRBJ1-2	-	-	TRBV9	TGTGCCAGCATCCAACGCCGGGACACTCTTAGGAGGTGGAATGGCTACACCTTC	CASIQRRDTLRRWNGYTF
TRBJ2-2	-	-	TRBV6-1	TGTGCCAGCAGTGAAATCGGAACAGGCCAAAACTCGGGCACCGGGGAGCTGTTTTTT	CASSEIGTGQNSGTGELFF
TRBJ1-2	-	-	TRBV4-3	TGCGCCAGCAGCCAAGCCACAGGGTCGGCCAACTATGGCTACACCTTC	CASSQATGSANYGYTF
TRBJ1-2	-	TRBD1	TRBV19	TGTGCCAGTTCGAAAAGGGACAGCGACCTTACCACTGGGAACTATGGCTACACCTTC	CASSKRDSDLTTGNYGYTF
TRBJ2-4	-	-	TRBV4-3	TGCGCCAGCAGCCAAGACCTTCAGGGGGGCGGGGGGAAGGCGGACATTCAGTACTTC	CASSQDLQGGGGKADIQYF
TRBJ1-1	once	-	TRBV28	TGTGCCAGCAGTTCCCTTCCTATTCCTGAAGCTTTCTTT	CASSSLPIPEAFF
TRBJ2-7	-	TRBD1	TRBV6-5	TGTGCCAGCAGTCCGGTACTCGGGACAGCCGAGCAGTACTTC	CASSPVLGTAEQYF
TRBJ2-1	-	-	TRBV27	TGTGCCAGCAGTTTATCGATGGGGCAGTACAATGAGCAGTTCTTC	CASSLSMGQYNEQFF
TRBJ1-2	-	-	TRBV2	TGTGCCAGCAGTGAAATGGGGCGCGGCTACACCTTC	CASSEMGRGYTF
TRBJ2-2	-	-	TRBV25-1	TGTGCCAGCAGTGCTGGCAGGGGCTCTATTGGCCGGGAGCTGTTTTTT	CASSAGRGSIGRELFF
TRBJ1-2	-	-	TRBV28	TGTGCCAGCAGTCCCTCAGGGGAGGGAGGCTATGGCTACACCTTC	CASSPSGEGGYGYTF
TRBJ2-3	-	TRBD2	TRBV19	TGTGCCAGTAGTATAGTAGCGGGGGGTACAGATACGCAGTATTTT	CASSIVAGGTDTQYF
TRBJ1-2	-	-	TRBV19	TGTGCCAGCTACAGGGTATCAGGCGGCTACACCTTC	CASYRVSGGYTF
TRBJ2-7	-	TRBD1	TRBV7-3	TGTGCCAGCAGCTTGACAGGGGCCTCGGGCGAGCAGTACTTC	CASSLTGASGEQYF
TRBJ2-7	-	-	TRBV7-9	TGTGCCAGCAGGCCCGAGACAGGCTCCAACGAGCAGTACTTC	CASRPETGSNEQYF
TRBJ2-1	-	-	TRBV19	TGTGCCAGTAGTATGGGACTTGTAGGAGTCTACAATGAGCAGTTCTTC	CASSMGLVGVYNEQFF
TRBJ1-1	-	-	TRBV7-9	TGTGCCAGCAGCTTAGGAGGGACGGGGGTTCTGAACACTGAAGCTTTCTTT	CASSLGGTGVLNTEAFF
TRBJ2-3	few	TRBD2	TRBV7-8	TGTGCCAGCAGCTATACTAGCGGGGGGGGTGGTACGCAGTATTTT	CASSYTSGGGGTQYF
TRBJ2-7	-	TRBD1	TRBV10-3	TGTGCCATCAGTGAGGGGACAGGCATTTCCTACGAGCAGTACTTC	CAISEGTGISYEQYF
TRBJ2-3	few	TRBD2	TRBV4-3	TGCGCCAGCAGCCAAGGACTAGCGGGAGGAGATACGCAGTATTTT	CASSQGLAGGDTQYF
TRBJ2-7	once	-	TRBV11-3	TGTGCCAGCAGCCACGACAGGAGCGAGCAGTACTTC	CASSHDRSEQYF
TRBJ2-3	-	TRBD1	TRBV5-4	TGTGCCAGCAGCAAACCGGGACAGGGGGCCACCTCGGATACGCAGTATTTT	CASSKPGQGATSDTQYF
TRBJ2-7	-	-	TRBV5-6	TGTGCCAGCAGCTTCGTACAGGTTTACGAGCAGTACTTC	CASSFVQVYEQYF
TRBJ2-3	-	TRBD2	TRBV7-6	TGTGCCAGCAGCCCTCTAGCGGGTACTAGCACAGATACGCAGTATTTT	CASSPLAGTSTDTQYF
TRBJ1-1	-	-	TRBV28	TGTGCCAGCAGTTTGGCCAGGGTGTACACTGAAGCTTTCTTT	CASSLARVYTEAFF
TRBJ1-4	-	TRBD1	TRBV28	TGTGCCAGCAGTTACACCGGGACAGGGGAGGAAAAACTGTTTTTT	CASSYTGTGEEKLFF
TRBJ1-2	-	-	TRBV28	TGTGCCAGCAGTTCCCCCGTCAGGGGAAACTATGGCTACACCTTC	CASSSPVRGNYGYTF
TRBJ2-1	-	TRBD2	TRBV5-6	TGTGCCAGCAGCCCCCTTATAGCGGGAGGTCCCTACAATGAGCAGTTCTTC	CASSPLIAGGPYNEQFF
TRBJ1-1	-	TRBD1	TRBV7-9	TGTGCCAGCAGCTTTTCAAACAGGGGCATGAACACTGAAGCTTTCTTT	CASSFSNRGMNTEAFF
TRBJ1-4	-	TRBD1	TRBV7-9	TGTGCCAGCAGCTTGACAGGGGATGAAAAACTGTTTTTT	CASSLTGDEKLFF
TRBJ2-5	-	TRBD2	TRBV19	TGTGCCAGTAGTTCAGGACTAGCACAAGAGACCCAGTACTTC	CASSSGLAQETQYF
TRBJ2-1	-	TRBD2	TRBV7-2	TGTGCCAGCAGCTTAGGTAGCGGGGGCTCCTACAATGAGCAGTTCTTC	CASSLGSGGSYNEQFF
TRBJ1-6	-	TRBD1	TRBV28	TGTGCCAGCAGTGCGCCTTTATGGGGACAGGGAAGTTCACCCCTCCACTTT	CASSAPLWGQGSSPLHF
TRBJ1-6	once	-	TRBV9	TGTGCCAGCAGCCCTCGGATAGGACATACGATTCCTACTATGAATTCACCCCTCCACTTT	CASSPRIGHTIPTMNSPLHF
TRBJ1-2	-	-	TRBV7-9	TGTGCCAGCAGCTTAACGGGAGCAGGCTATGGCTACACCTTC	CASSLTGAGYGYTF
TRBJ1-2	few	-	TRBV5-6	TGTGCCAGCAGCTTGGAGCTCGGGGGCTATGGCTACACCTTC	CASSLELGGYGYTF
TRBJ2-5	once	-	TRBV19	TGTGCCAGTAGTCAAATGGGGGGAGGAGAGACCCAGTACTTC	CASSQMGGGETQYF
TRBJ1-1	few	-	TRBV19	TGTGCCAGTAGTAGTTGGCAGAACACTGAAGCTTTCTTT	CASSSWQNTEAFF
TRBJ2-7	-	-	TRBV6-1	TGTGCCAGCAGTGAAGTTCGAGGGAGCTACGAGCAGTACTTC	CASSEVRGSYEQYF
TRBJ2-1	-	TRBD2	TRBV7-9	TGTGCCAGCACCTATGGACTAGCGGAAAATGAGCAGTTCTTC	CASTYGLAENEQFF
TRBJ2-1	-	TRBD2	TRBV6-4	TGTGCCAGCAGTGACTCGAGCGGGGACTACAATGAGCAGTTCTTC	CASSDSSGDYNEQFF
TRBJ1-5	-	TRBD1	TRBV9	TGTGCCAGCAGCGTAGGGTCAGGGGGTAATCAGCCCCAGCATTTT	CASSVGSGGNQPQHF
TRBJ2-7	-	-	TRBV25-1	TGTGCCAGCAGTGAAATGCGGGACAGAACCTACGAGCAGTACTTC	CASSEMRDRTYEQYF
TRBJ2-7	-	-	TRBV7-2	TGTGCCAGCAGCTTAGGACACTTAACCTACGAGCAGTACTTC	CASSLGHLTYEQYF
TRBJ1-4	once	-	TRBV7-9	TGTGCCAGCAGCTTAACCGACAGTCAGAATGAAAAACTGTTTTTT	CASSLTDSQNEKLFF
TRBJ2-3	-	TRBD2	TRBV29-1	TGCAGCGTGAGCGGGGGGGCAGGGTTGGATACGCAGTATTTT	CSVSGGAGLDTQYF
TRBJ2-5	-	-	TRBV25-1	TGTGCCAGCAGTGATGGGGGGGCGGGGGAGACCCAGTACTTC	CASSDGGAGETQYF